The 18 T cell receptor beta chains reported below all come from one sample, sequenced in a study of type 1 regulatory T cells. TCRdb analysed the reads with MiXCR anew, one entry per CDR3 protein. The sample shows about 62,000 distinct CDR3 sequences, 60% to 65% of them seen only once. Which antigens these TCRs recognize remains unknown. Sequencing was done on a sample of cultured non-Tr1 T cells, either the whole culture or a sorted T cell fraction (not recorded which). Source of these receptors: a human donor in good health.

The chain employs TRBV7-2 and TRBJ2-7; 10 bases line up with TRBD1. Germline CDR1 reads SGHTA; CDR2 reads FQGNSA. V lost 1 base, J lost 2 bases, and 5 bases stayed unmatched. This CDR3 has 16 residues. CDR3: CASSLVGQGGPYEQYF. The DNA for the CDR3 is TGTGCCAGCAGCTTAGTAGGACAGGGGGGCCCCTACGAGCAGTACTTC.

This clonotype was recorded a few times. The V call is TRBV18, the J call TRBJ2-1, with TRBD2 identical over 9 bases. The germline V gene encodes CDR1 KGHSH and CDR2 LQKENI. V trimming: 6 bases; J trimming: 0 bases; junction bases outside the gene matches: 9. The CDR3 contains 17 residues. CDR3 sequence reads: CASSPTSGQSSYNEQFF. DNA for the CDR3: TGTGCCAGCTCGCCGACTAGCGGCCAGAGCTCCTACAATGAGCAGTTCTTC.

This clonotype was observed a handful of times. The chain carries TRBV6-1 and TRBJ1-2; TRBD1 is a possible D gene (6 bases). The ends were cut back, 6 bases at V and 4 bases at J, with 18 bases in the middle. The length of the CDR3 is 15 residues. The germline V gene encodes CDR1 MNHNS and CDR2 SASEGT. CDR3 in amino acids: CASRHQRDNSYGYTF. The CDR3 bases are TGTGCCAGCAGGCACCAAAGGGACAACAGCTATGGCTACACCTTC.

This clonotype has more than one count but fewer than ten. The chain links TRBV2 to TRBJ2-2; 8 nucleotides agree with TRBD1. Germline trimming cut 3 bases from V and 7 bases from J; bases unmatched to any gene: 4. In germline, CDR1 is SNHLY, CDR2 FYNNEI. The CDR3 length is 14 residues. The CDR3 nucleotides are TGTGCCAGCAGTGAGGACAGGGCGATCGGGGAGCTGTTTTTT. It yields the protein CASSEDRAIGELFF.

V and J are TRBV7-2 and TRBJ1-1; no reliable D call. The CDR3 totals 14 residues. CDR1 is SGHTA, CDR2 FQGNSA, per germline. Trimming removed 8 bases from V and 0 bases from J, with 13 bases in between. DNA for the CDR3: TGTGCCAGCCACCGGTCGGAGATGAACACTGAAGCTTTCTTT. As protein: CASHRSEMNTEAFF.

The rearrangement joins TRBV9 to TRBJ2-5; D ambiguous. V lost 4 bases, J lost 4 bases, and 20 bases lay in between. Germline CDR1 SGDLS, CDR2 YYNGEE. The CDR3 sequence is 16 residues long. CDR3 nucleotide sequence: TGTGCCAGCAGCCTCTCCGGCGCGTCTAGTGGAGAGACCCAGTACTTC. Protein: CASSLSGASSGETQYF.

The CDR3 DNA sequence: TGTGCCATCAATACAGGACAGGGAACGAACACTGAAGCTTTCTTT. Its translation is CAINTGQGTNTEAFF. V and J are TRBV10-3 and TRBJ1-1; 8 bases are a match to TRBD1. Germline V gene data show CDR1 as ENHRY and CDR2 as SYGVKD. After removal of 7 bases from V and 1 base from J, the junction contained 8 bases not matched to a gene. The CDR3 has 15 residues.

This chain connects TRBV7-9 to TRBJ2-7, with 11 bases identical to TRBD2. The CDR3 length is 15 residues. CDR1 SEHNR and CDR2 FQNEAQ come from the germline V gene (reference sequence). The trim removed 4 bases at V and 0 bases at J, leaving 2 bases unmatched. The CDR3 sequence: CASSSTSGSSYEQYF. CDR3 sequence (DNA): TGTGCCAGCAGCTCCACTAGCGGGAGCTCCTACGAGCAGTACTTC.

J is TRBJ2-2 and V is TRBV12-3 or TRBV12-4, with 9 positions matching TRBD2. The CDR3 covers 16 residues. V was clipped by 1 base and J by 7 bases; unmatched bases: 7. CDR3 bases: TGTGCCAGCAGTTTAGGACTAGCGGAGCTGGGCGGGGAGCTGTTTTTT. This encodes CASSLGLAELGGELFF.

The chain employs TRBV12-3 or TRBV12-4 and TRBJ2-3; 11 bases match TRBD2. This CDR3 has 19 residues. V shed 7 bases, J shed 8 bases, and the junction held 23 bases outside the gene matches. The CDR3 region is CASTPRLDTSGRPQGTQYF. CDR3 bases: TGTGCCAGCACCCCGCGGCTCGATACTAGCGGGAGACCCCAGGGTACGCAGTATTTT.

The V call is TRBV28, the J call TRBJ1-1; D remains ambiguous. V gave up 5 bases and J gave up 3 bases, with 13 bases separating them. CDR3 length: 14 residues. CDR1 is MDHEN, CDR2 SYDVKM, per germline. The CDR3 sequence is CASSLSDGDTEAFF. The CDR3 bases are TGTGCCAGCAGTCTCTCCGACGGGGACACTGAAGCTTTCTTT.

The chain is built from TRBV12-3 or TRBV12-4 and TRBJ2-3; D not certain. This CDR3 contains 14 residues. Trimming shortened V by 3 bases and J by 5 bases, and 12 bases separated the two germline ends. The CDR3 is CASSFSGLGDTQYF. In nucleotides, the CDR3 is TGTGCCAGCAGTTTTTCCGGTCTTGGAGATACGCAGTATTTT.

The gene calls are TRBV12-3 or TRBV12-4 and TRBJ2-1, with 7 bases that match TRBD1. Germline trimming cut 6 bases from V and 7 bases from J; bases unmatched to any gene: 9. The CDR3 runs to 14 residues. Here the CDR3 DNA reads TGTGCCAGCAGAGGAACAGGGGCGAGGAATGAGCAGTTCTTC. This translates into CASRGTGARNEQFF.

This sequence joins TRBV7-8 and TRBJ2-3; 9 bases map to TRBD2. J was trimmed by 4 bases and V by 6 bases; bases with no gene match: 14. Germline CDR1 SGHVS, CDR2 FQNEAQ. The CDR3 has 17 amino acids. The CDR3 DNA reads as TGTGCCAGCAGTCCCCCAAAGGGCGGGAGGGCCCCAGATACGCAGTATTTT. Translating it yields CASSPPKGGRAPDTQYF.

The chain links TRBV20-1 to TRBJ1-2; 10 nucleotides align to TRBD1. CDR3 length: 17 residues. Trimming cost V 2 bases and J 6 bases; bases outside gene matches: 15. Germline V lookup: CDR1 DFQATT, CDR2 SNEGSKA (reference sequence). CDR3 nucleotide sequence: TGCAGTGCTAGAAGTATCCCGGGACAGGGGAGGAAGAATGGCTACACCTTC. Protein: CSARSIPGQGRKNGYTF.

The chain links TRBV25-1 to TRBJ1-6; D possibly corresponds to TRBD1 (5 bases). Germline CDR1 MGHDK, CDR2 SYGVNS. This CDR3 has 15 amino acids. The V and J ends lost 6 bases and 6 bases respectively, with 15 bases between them. CDR3 sequence: CASSLRSGGNSPLHF. CDR3 coding DNA: TGTGCCAGCAGCCTCCGGTCGGGGGGTAATTCACCCCTCCACTTT.

The J gene is TRBJ2-3, the V gene TRBV24-1; TRBD2 aligns across 12 bases. The CDR3 is 14 amino acids. In germline, CDR1 is KGHDR, CDR2 SFDVKD. The V segment lost 7 bases and the J segment 6 bases; nucleotides outside the gene matches: 4. Written as DNA, the CDR3 is TGTGCCACCAGCGGGACTAGCGGGCCCGATACGCAGTATTTT. Amino acid sequence: CATSGTSGPDTQYF.

This clonotype was recorded a few times. The chain joins TRBV27 to TRBJ2-2, with 7 positions matching TRBD1. The ends lost 7 bases at V and 0 bases at J; junction bases unmatched: 5. CDR1 is MNHEY, CDR2 SMNVEV, per germline (reference sequence). The CDR3 contains 15 residues. The CDR3 loop is CASIPDRTNTGELFF. The CDR3 DNA is TGTGCCAGCATCCCGGACAGGACGAACACCGGGGAGCTGTTTTTT.